The TCR beta chain under discussion was sequenced for a study of cytomegalovirus exposure and HLA in healthy donors. Study details: Early released data comprised some 91 million unique TCRs from HLA-typed donors. Study outcomes and limitations: A link between a missense DCLRE1C variant and TCR beta V- and J-gene trimming emerged from a later analysis. Looking again later, the authors saw that most CMV-associated TCR beta chains seemed HLA-restricted.

Germline V lookup: CDR1 SGHDT, CDR2 YYEEEE. Trimming shortened V by 1 base and J by 4 bases, and 9 bases separated the two germline ends. This CDR3 spans 14 amino acids. This PCR relied on a set of 60 Vbeta primers and 13 Jbeta primers. TCRdb's copy holds only in-frame clones and misses some; the assay was immunoSEQ multiplex PCR. The sample yields roughly 100,000 clones, approximately 73% seen once. As regards this clone: Its antigen is still unknown.

This chain connects TRBV5-6 to TRBJ1-3; possible D gene TRBD1, 5 bases. Sequenced material: PBMCs. The clonotype was recovered from a woman in her late teens or twenties in good health and CMV-seropositive. CDR3 in amino acids: CASSLMQGGNTIYF. CDR3 DNA: TGTGCCAGCAGCTTGATGCAGGGAGGAAACACCATATATTTT.